These 8 T cell receptor beta chains were all obtained from the same sample, sequenced in a study of blood T cell repertoires in COVID-19. Here immunoSEQ multiplex PCR was the method, and the copy in TCRdb shows in-frame clones only, minus some. The sample records 380,000 or so clones, over 65% being singletons. Sequenced: peripheral blood. The origin of the receptors is a human donor with acute or convalescent COVID-19. The donor label of this sample is uncertain.

The V call is TRBV3-1 (or the pseudogene TRBV3-2), the J call TRBJ1-2, with no clear D. This CDR3 has 13 amino acids. Germline loops: CDR1 LGHDT, CDR2 YNNKEL (reference sequence). The V and J ends lost 4 bases and 8 bases respectively, with 14 bases between them. The CDR3 DNA reads TGTGCCAGCAGCCCCCGATCACGAGAGGGCTACACCTTC. Translated, it gives CASSPRSREGYTF.

The chain has TRBV10-1 and TRBJ1-1, with D maybe TRBD1 (6 bases). V gave up 6 bases and J gave up 0 bases, with 8 bases separating them. CDR1 and CDR2 from the germline V gene are WNHNN and SYGVQD (reference sequence). The CDR3 runs to 13 residues. CDR3 bases: TGCGCCAGCAGACAGGGAATGAACACTGAAGCTTTCTTT. Translated, it gives CASRQGMNTEAFF.

As regards this clone: A much more abundant neighbour one base away suggests this may be a read error. This chain links TRBV28 with TRBJ1-1; D unclear. CDR3 length: 12 amino acids. Germline V gives CDR1 MDHEN, CDR2 SYDVKM. The germline V and J ends were trimmed by 3 bases and 4 bases, with 6 bases remaining between them. The CDR3 DNA reads TGTGCCAGCAGTTTTCGGGGCACTGAAGCTTTCTTT. Its translation: CASSFRGTEAFF. The full variable domain, completed using reference TRBV28 and TRBJ1-1, is DVKVTQSSRYLVKRTGEKVFLECVQDMDHENMFWYRQDPGLGLRLIYFSYDVKMKEKGDIPEGYSVSREKKERFSLILESASTNQTSMYLCASSFRGTEAFFGQGTRLTVV.

The chain couples TRBV3-1 (or the pseudogene TRBV3-2) to TRBJ2-5; TRBD1 matches at 12 bases. The V segment lost 0 bases and the J segment 5 bases; nucleotides outside the gene matches: 4. The CDR3 runs 16 residues. Germline V lookup: CDR1 LGHDT, CDR2 YNNKEL (reference sequence). The CDR3 is CASSQDGTGGGETQYF. CDR3 DNA: TGTGCCAGCAGCCAAGACGGGACAGGGGGCGGTGAGACCCAGTACTTC.

The chain links TRBV6-5 to TRBJ2-1, with 8 bases fitting TRBD2. Germline CDR1 is MNHEY and CDR2 is SVGAGI. The V segment lost 6 bases and the J segment 6 bases; nucleotides outside the gene matches: 10. This CDR3 contains 15 residues. CDR3 nucleotides: TGTGCCAGCAGGATTAAGCCCGGGGGGGTCAATGAGCAGTTCTTC. This encodes CASRIKPGGVNEQFF.

The CDR3 region is CASSLGVGANTEAFF. The CDR3 bases are TGTGCCAGCAGCTTAGGGGTGGGGGCGAACACTGAAGCTTTCTTT. The chain employs TRBV7-8 and TRBJ1-1; the D gene is possibly TRBD1 (6 bases). The CDR3 consists of 15 residues. V dropped 1 base and J dropped 1 base, with 10 bases sitting between them. The germline V gene encodes CDR1 SGHVS and CDR2 FQNEAQ.

This chain joins TRBV3-1 (or the pseudogene TRBV3-2) and TRBJ2-7; TRBD2 matches at 9 bases. The length of the CDR3 is 16 residues. Germline CDR1 reads LGHDT; CDR2 reads YNNKEL (reference sequence). Losses at the gene ends were 6 bases for V and 0 bases for J; bases not matched to a gene: 9. The CDR3 DNA sequence: TGTGCCAGCAGTCCTCGACTAGCGGCAAGCTCCTACGAGCAGTACTTC. This sequence encodes CASSPRLAASSYEQYF.

The sample holds one count of this clone. V usage is TRBV7-9 and J usage is TRBJ1-2; D is unclear. Germline CDR1 is SEHNR and CDR2 is FQNEAQ (reference sequence). V shed 2 bases and J shed 6 bases, with 13 bases lying between them. The CDR3 is made up of 14 amino acids. The CDR3 region has the DNA TGTGCCAGCAGCTTACGGTTCGTCGAGGATGGCTACACCTTC. Translating it yields CASSLRFVEDGYTF.